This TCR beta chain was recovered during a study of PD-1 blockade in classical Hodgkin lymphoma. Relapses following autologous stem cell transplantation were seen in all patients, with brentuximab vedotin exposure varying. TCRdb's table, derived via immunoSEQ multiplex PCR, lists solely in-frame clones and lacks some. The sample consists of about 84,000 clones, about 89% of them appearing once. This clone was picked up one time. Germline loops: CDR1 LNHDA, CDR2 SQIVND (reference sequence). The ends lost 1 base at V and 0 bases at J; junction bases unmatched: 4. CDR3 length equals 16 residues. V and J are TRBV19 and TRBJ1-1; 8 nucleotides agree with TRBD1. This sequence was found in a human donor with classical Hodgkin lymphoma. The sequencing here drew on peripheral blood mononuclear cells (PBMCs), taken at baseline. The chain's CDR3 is CASSIGQGFVNTEAFF. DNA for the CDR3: TGTGCCAGTAGTATAGGACAGGGGTTCGTGAACACTGAAGCTTTCTTT. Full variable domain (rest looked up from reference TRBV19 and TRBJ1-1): DGGITQSPKYLFRKEGQNVTLSCEQNLNHDAMYWYRQDPGQGLRLIYYSQIVNDFQKGDIAEGYSVSREKKESFPLTVTSAQKNPTAFYLCASSIGQGFVNTEAFFGQGTRLTVV.